A single sample gave rise to the 7 T cell receptor beta chains below, sequenced in a study of long-term antiretroviral therapy in people with HIV. Version v3.0 of the immunoSEQ assay was performed at survey level. TCRdb's copy holds only in-frame clones and misses some; the assay was immunoSEQ multiplex PCR. In the table there are around 13,000 clones, around 80% of which are singletons. The starting material was unsorted PBMCs, obtained 0.4 years after starting antiretroviral therapy. The receptors come from a man aged 25 to 40 with HIV.

The chain joins TRBV6-1 to TRBJ2-3, with no clear D. V gave up 2 bases and J gave up 4 bases, with 10 bases separating them. Germline V CDR1 and CDR2: MNHNS, SASEGT. The CDR3 is 14 amino acids. The CDR3 reads CASSERNPSDTQYF. CDR3 coding DNA: TGTGCCAGCAGTGAAAGGAACCCGTCAGATACGCAGTATTTT.

This rearrangement joins TRBV19 to TRBJ2-2; TRBD1 matches 11 bases. The CDR3 covers 17 residues. V trimming: 6 bases; J trimming: 0 bases; junction bases outside the gene matches: 6. Germline lookup yields CDR1 LNHDA and CDR2 SQIVND (reference sequence). The CDR3 nucleotides are TGTGCCAGTAGCCGGGACAGGGGGTTCGCGAACACCGGGGAGCTGTTTTTT. Encoded protein: CASSRDRGFANTGELFF. Together with reference TRBV19 and TRBJ2-2, the CDR3 gives the full variable domain: DGGITQSPKYLFRKEGQNVTLSCEQNLNHDAMYWYRQDPGQGLRLIYYSQIVNDFQKGDIAEGYSVSREKKESFPLTVTSAQKNPTAFYLCASSRDRGFANTGELFFGEGSRLTVL.

The rearrangement links TRBV6-5 to TRBJ2-7; TRBD2 is a possible D gene (5 bases). The CDR3 extends over 15 amino acids. Germline CDR1 reads MNHEY; CDR2 reads SVGAGI. V shed 0 bases and J shed 4 bases, with 13 bases lying between them. CDR3 DNA: TGTGCCAGCAGTTACTCGGTGCGAGGGATGTACGAGCAGTACTTC. Its translation: CASSYSVRGMYEQYF.

In its sample, this clone was seen a few times. This sequence joins TRBV6-5 and TRBJ2-2; perhaps TRBD1 as D (5 bases). The germline gives CDR1 MNHEY, CDR2 SVGAGI. V was shortened by 0 bases and J by 2 bases, with 10 bases between the two germline ends. CDR3 length: 16 amino acids. The CDR3 is CASSYSTDTNTGELFF. CDR3 DNA: TGTGCCAGCAGTTACTCGACGGACACCAACACCGGGGAGCTGTTTTTT.

V usage is TRBV6-5 and J usage is TRBJ1-1; D uncertain. CDR3 length: 13 residues. From germline, CDR1 is MNHEY and CDR2 SVGAGI. V was clipped by 6 bases and J by 7 bases, with 15 bases between them. CDR3 loop: CASRAGPHVEAFF. In DNA form, the CDR3 reads TGTGCCAGCAGGGCCGGCCCACACGTTGAAGCTTTCTTT.

The rearrangement joins TRBV6-5 to TRBJ2-2; unclear D gene. V was pared by 2 bases and J by 0 bases, with 4 bases between. In germline, CDR1 is MNHEY, CDR2 SVGAGI. This CDR3 contains 14 residues. The CDR3 region has the DNA TGTGCCAGCAGTTACACTGCGAACACCGGGGAGCTGTTTTTT. Residues: CASSYTANTGELFF.

CDR3 protein: CASSSEAHTGTGELFF. The DNA for the CDR3 is TGTGCCAGCAGCTCCGAGGCGCACACCGGTACCGGGGAGCTGTTTTTT. The chain links TRBV5-8 to TRBJ2-2; D gene uncertain. Germline values: CDR1 SGHTS, CDR2 YDEGEE. The CDR3 has 16 residues. Trimming took 3 bases from V and 5 from J, leaving 17 bases between them.